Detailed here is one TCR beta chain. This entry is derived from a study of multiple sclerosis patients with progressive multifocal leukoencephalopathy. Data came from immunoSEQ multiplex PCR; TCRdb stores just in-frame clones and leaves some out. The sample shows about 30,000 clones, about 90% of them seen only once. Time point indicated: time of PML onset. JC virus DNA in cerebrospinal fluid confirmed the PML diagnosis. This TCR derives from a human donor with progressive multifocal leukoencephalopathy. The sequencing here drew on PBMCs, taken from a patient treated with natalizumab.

The CDR3 region is CASSLAKRGTDTQYF. In DNA form, the CDR3 reads TGCGCCAGCAGCTTAGCGAAGAGAGGCACAGATACGCAGTATTTT. The V gene is TRBV5-1, the J gene TRBJ2-3; D gene uncertain. Trimming shortened V by 2 bases and J by 1 base, and 11 bases separated the two germline ends. CDR1 and CDR2 from the germline V gene are SGHRS and YFSETQ. CDR3 length equals 15 residues.